This TCR beta chain was recorded in a study of blood T cell repertoires in COVID-19. Across the study: T cells, B-cell-depleted T cells, or PBMCs provided the cDNA or gDNA that served as material.

TCRdb's copy holds only in-frame clones and misses some; the assay was immunoSEQ multiplex PCR. The sample shows roughly 260,000 clones, more than 70% of them seen only once. The germline V and J ends were trimmed by 3 bases and 6 bases, with 12 bases remaining between them. Germline-derived CDR1 and CDR2 are ENHRY and SYGVKD. The CDR3 spans 15 residues. This clone was observed a single time. The specimen sequenced was peripheral blood. This TCR was sampled from a woman in her fifties or sixties with acute or convalescent COVID-19. The rearrangement links TRBV10-3 to TRBJ1-6, with D perhaps matching TRBD1 (5 bases). The CDR3 is CAISDVRVGNSPLHF. For the CDR3, the DNA is TGTGCCATCAGTGATGTCAGGGTGGGTAATTCACCCCTCCACTTT.